This entry concerns a single T cell receptor (beta chain). There is no known antigen for this receptor. No much larger clone exists at a distance of one base, and base qualities are not known. To be selected, patients needed enough residual fresh-frozen tumor tissue and more than two years of available survival data. Although molecular status otherwise differed among the glioblastoma patients, no patient had an isocitrate dehydrogenase mutation. PBMC were collected before vaccination, two weeks after the third vaccination, and at tumor progression when it occurred. The Qiagen DNeasy Blood extraction Kit was used for extraction of genomic DNA. This entry belongs to a study of glioma-infiltrating T cells after dendritic cell vaccination (dated by TCRdb to about 2016). Concerning the study at large: Of the 15 or so glioblastoma patients in the cohort, all drawn from Phase I and II dendritic cell vaccination trials, 9 were newly diagnosed and 6 had recurrent disease. Survival after dendritic cell vaccination was correlated with TCR sequencing metrics, including TIL content and tumor-blood repertoire overlap. The vaccine was prepared from monocyte-derived dendritic cells that were cultured for more than six days with IL-4 and GM-CSF and then pulsed overnight with autologous tumor lysate. In glioblastoma patients vaccinated with dendritic cells, deep sequencing of TCR beta CDR3 regions served to measure the amount of tumor-infiltrating lymphocytes and to compare repertoires between tumor and blood. Each patient got three intradermal injections of the dendritic cell vaccine, spaced at biweekly intervals, in the arm below the axilla. Patients received autologous tumor lysate-pulsed dendritic cell vaccination between about 2002 and 2013.

TCRB CDR3 regions were amplified from about 1.9 ug genomic DNA, or all available DNA if less, using the immunoSEQ assay. The multiplex PCR relied on 60 forward primers for TCR V beta segments and 13 reverse primers for J beta segments. To estimate reads per starting template, synthetic control templates were spiked into each sample at limiting dilution. The Illumina HiSeq System generated 87 bp sequencing reads. In the original analysis: PCR and sequencing errors were removed by a nearest neighbor algorithm that merged closely related sequences. TCR overlap was measured as the percentage of unique tumor TCR beta sequences that were also present in the peripheral blood of the same patient. TCRdb took over this immuneACCESS table, retaining in-frame rearrangements with V and J assigned. Such tables are incomplete; in checked studies, under half of the missing clones stem from an unresolved V gene, and the remainder is unexplained. V, J and clone size were drawn from that table, and D and trimming were deduced from the DNA. The sample data list approximately 84,000 clones, and over 75% of these were observed just once. Roughly 14% of the sample goes to the ten largest clones.

CDR1 SNHLY and CDR2 FYNNEI were looked up in the germline V gene. V is trimmed back by 2 bases and J by 2 bases, and the junction contains 5 bases that no gene match accounts for. The CDR3 has 15 amino acids, counting the end cysteine and phenylalanine. Of all the DNA, just the CDR3 is kept, 45 bases in frame from base 1. The investigation overall reported the following: The cohort was small and heterogeneous, with few patients having full blood and tumor sets and even fewer initial-recurrent tumor pairs. The response model built on TCR overlap across three groups was characterized as speculative, with prospective validation still needed. Higher estimated pretreatment TIL content predicted longer time to progression and overall survival after dendritic cell vaccination. No direct relationship between TCR clonality and survival was found, suggesting a diverse polyclonal response may matter.

The receptor's source is a human donor with glioblastoma. The chain employs TRBV2 and TRBJ1-1; the junction holds 7 bases that match TRBD1. The material was blood, obtained before dendritic cell vaccination. The CDR3 protein is CASSEIRGLNTEAFF. The sequence in DNA is TGTGCCAGCAGTGAAATCAGGGGGTTAAACACTGAAGCTTTCTTT.